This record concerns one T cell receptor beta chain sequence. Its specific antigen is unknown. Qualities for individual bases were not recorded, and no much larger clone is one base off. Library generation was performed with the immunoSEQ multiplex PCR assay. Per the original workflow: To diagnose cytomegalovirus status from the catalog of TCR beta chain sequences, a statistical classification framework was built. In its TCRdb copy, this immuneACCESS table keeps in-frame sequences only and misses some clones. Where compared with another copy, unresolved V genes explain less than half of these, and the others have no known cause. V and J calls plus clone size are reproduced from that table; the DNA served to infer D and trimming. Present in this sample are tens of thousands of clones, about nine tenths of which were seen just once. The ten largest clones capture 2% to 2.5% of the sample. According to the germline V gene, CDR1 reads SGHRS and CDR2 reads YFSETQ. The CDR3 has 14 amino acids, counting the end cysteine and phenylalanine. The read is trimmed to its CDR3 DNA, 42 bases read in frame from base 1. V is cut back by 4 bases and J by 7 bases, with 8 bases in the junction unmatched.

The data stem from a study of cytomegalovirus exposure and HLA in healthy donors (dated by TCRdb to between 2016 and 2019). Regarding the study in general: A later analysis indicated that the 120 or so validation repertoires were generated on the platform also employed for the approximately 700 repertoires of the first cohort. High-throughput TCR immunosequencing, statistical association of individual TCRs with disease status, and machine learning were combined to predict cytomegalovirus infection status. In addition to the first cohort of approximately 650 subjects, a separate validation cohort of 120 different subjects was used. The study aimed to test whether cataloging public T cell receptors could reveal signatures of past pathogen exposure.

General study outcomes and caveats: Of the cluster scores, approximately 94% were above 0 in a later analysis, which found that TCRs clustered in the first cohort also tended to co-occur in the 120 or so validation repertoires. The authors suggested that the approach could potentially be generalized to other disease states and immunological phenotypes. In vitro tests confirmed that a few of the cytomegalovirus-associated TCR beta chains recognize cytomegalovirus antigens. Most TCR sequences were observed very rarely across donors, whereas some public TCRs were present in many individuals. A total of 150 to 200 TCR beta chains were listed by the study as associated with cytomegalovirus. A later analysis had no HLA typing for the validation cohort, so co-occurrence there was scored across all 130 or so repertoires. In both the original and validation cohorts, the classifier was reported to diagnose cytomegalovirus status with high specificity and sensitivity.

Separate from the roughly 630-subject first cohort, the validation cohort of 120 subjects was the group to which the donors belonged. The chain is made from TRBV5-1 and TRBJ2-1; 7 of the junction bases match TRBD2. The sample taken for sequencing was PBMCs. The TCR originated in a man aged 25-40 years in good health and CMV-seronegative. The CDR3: CASSPLGGINEQFF. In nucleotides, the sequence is TGCGCCAGCAGCCCCCTGGGAGGGATTAATGAGCAGTTCTTC.